The rows below give T cell receptor beta chains drawn from one sample of a study of shared T cell receptors in the human thymus. Profiling relied on immunoSEQ multiplex PCR, and the TCRdb table lists in-frame clones only, not all of them. Found here are around 340,000 clones, just under 95% of them singletons; the top ten hold around 0.018%. What was sequenced was thymocytes. These receptors came from a human donor. CDR3s include the opening cysteine and the closing phenylalanine or tryptophan. D genes are given only for firm matches. Where a row states a size, it is once, few, many or the class of an expanded clone; other rows omit it.

d_gene | j_gene | v_gene | abundance | CDR3aa | CDR3nt
. | TRBJ2-5 | TRBV13 | . | CASSPPDGETQYF | TGTGCCAGCAGCCCTCCCGATGGGGAGACCCAGTACTTC
TRBD2 | TRBJ2-3 | TRBV5-6 | . | CASSAHLAGGPSTDTQYF | TGTGCCAGCAGCGCACACCTAGCGGGAGGCCCCAGCACAGATACGCAGTATTTT
. | TRBJ1-5 | TRBV6-4 | . | CASSPLGGAQPQHF | TGTGCCAGCAGCCCTTTGGGTGGGGCCCAGCCCCAGCATTTT
. | TRBJ1-2 | TRBV19 | . | CASSRGNDNYGYTF | TGTGCCAGTAGTAGGGGCAATGACAACTATGGCTACACCTTC
TRBD1 | TRBJ1-1 | TRBV6-5 | . | CASRPQGWGTEAFF | TGTGCCAGCAGACCACAGGGGTGGGGCACTGAAGCTTTCTTT
. | TRBJ1-4 | TRBV7-9 | . | CASSQPTGCQNEKLFF | TGTGCCAGCAGCCAACCAACAGGGTGTCAGAATGAAAAACTGTTTTTT
. | TRBJ1-2 | TRBV10-3 | . | CAISEFSPVTARYGYTF | TGTGCCATCAGTGAGTTCAGCCCCGTGACAGCTCGCTATGGCTACACCTTC
TRBD1 | TRBJ1-2 | TRBV9 | . | CASSVVREQGGNYGYTF | TGTGCCAGCAGCGTAGTCCGGGAACAGGGGGGTAACTATGGCTACACCTTC
. | TRBJ2-5 | TRBV19 | once | CASSISGREGQETQYF | TGTGCCAGTAGTATATCGGGCAGGGAAGGGCAAGAGACCCAGTACTTC
. | TRBJ2-1 | TRBV19 | . | CASTPAQRPTYNEQFF | TGTGCCAGTACCCCTGCCCAGCGACCCACCTACAATGAGCAGTTCTTC
. | TRBJ2-1 | TRBV7-2 | once | CASSLNLREPFSYNEQFF | TGTGCCAGCAGCCTTAACCTGCGGGAACCCTTCTCCTACAATGAGCAGTTCTTC
. | TRBJ2-7 | TRBV14 | . | CASSQDSPAYEQYF | TGTGCCAGCAGCCAAGATTCCCCGGCCTACGAGCAGTACTTC
TRBD1 | TRBJ1-2 | TRBV30 | . | CAWSRGTDLYYGYTF | TGTGCCTGGAGCCGCGGGACAGATTTATACTATGGCTACACCTTC
. | TRBJ2-1 | TRBV18 | . | CASSPPSAGGRKYNEQFF | TGTGCCAGCTCACCACCCTCAGCTGGAGGAAGGAAGTACAATGAGCAGTTCTTC
. | TRBJ1-1 | TRBV5-1 | . | CASSLLKVNTEAFF | TGCGCCAGCAGCTTGCTTAAAGTGAACACTGAAGCTTTCTTT
. | TRBJ1-4 | TRBV5-1 | . | CASRSTGGGNEKLFF | TGCGCCAGCAGATCAACCGGGGGAGGTAATGAAAAACTGTTTTTT
TRBD1 | TRBJ2-4 | TRBV4-3 | . | CASSQAQGHLTKNIQYF | TGCGCCAGCAGCCAGGCACAGGGGCATCTGACCAAAAACATTCAGTACTTC
TRBD1 | TRBJ1-1 | TRBV29-1 | . | CSVPSRQGNTEAFF | TGCAGCGTCCCTAGCCGACAGGGTAACACTGAAGCTTTCTTT
. | TRBJ2-1 | TRBV6-1 | . | CASSELGRANPNEQFF | TGTGCCAGCAGTGAATTGGGCAGGGCCAACCCAAATGAGCAGTTCTTC
. | TRBJ1-2 | TRBV6-4 | . | CASSDTLGRVDYGYTF | TGTGCCAGCAGTGACACGTTGGGAAGGGTTGACTATGGCTACACCTTC
TRBD2 | TRBJ2-1 | TRBV5-5 | . | CASSSRQTSGLYNEQFF | TGTGCCAGCAGCTCCCGACAGACTAGCGGGCTATACAATGAGCAGTTCTTC
TRBD2 | TRBJ2-2 | TRBV6-4 | . | CASSAGLAFRGGGELFF | TGTGCCAGCAGCGCGGGACTAGCGTTTCGAGGTGGCGGGGAGCTGTTTTTT
TRBD2 | TRBJ2-1 | TRBV6-5 | . | CASSYRLAWEQFF | TGTGCCAGCAGTTACCGACTAGCCTGGGAGCAGTTCTTC
TRBD1 | TRBJ1-1 | TRBV7-6 | . | CASSLENRGPDEAFF | TGTGCCAGCAGCTTAGAAAACAGGGGGCCTGATGAAGCTTTCTTT
. | TRBJ1-2 | TRBV30 | once | CARRGPTLGYTF | TGTGCCCGTAGGGGTCCTACTCTCGGCTACACCTTC
TRBD1 | TRBJ1-5 | TRBV30 | . | CAWTERGQGNQPQHF | TGTGCCTGGACCGAGCGGGGACAGGGCAATCAGCCCCAGCATTTT